This TCR beta chain is drawn from a study of early T cells in non-severe SARS-CoV-2 infection (dated by TCRdb to about 2021). Background for the entire study: Because TCR sequencing was done on bulk RNA from unsorted whole blood, the alpha and beta chains could not be paired. Summary of the overall study and its limitations: VDJdb matching was skewed toward anti-spike CD8 responses and likely underestimated virus-specific expansions, missing private and CD4 specificities.

Set within a cohort of healthcare workers in London, UK, this nested case-control study involved weekly PCR testing of nasopharyngeal swabs along with blood sampling. Healthcare workers were recruited during the week of the UK lockdown, between 23 and 31 March 2020, and followed weekly for up to about 15 weeks. The library was made by 5' RACE. These reads were obtained on a NextSeq 500. The TCR library protocol attached unique molecular identifiers to individual cDNA molecules to correct for sequencing error and PCR bias. Both TCR alpha and beta chains were sequenced, and tight co-correlation was observed between alpha and beta sequence abundances in each sample. Under the source paper's analysis protocol: V gene, J gene and CDR3 annotation of TCR sequences was performed with Decombinator V4. TCRs were defined as expanded if a significant change between any two time points was detected under a Poisson model with p below 0.0001. TCR abundances were normalised to the total number of TCRs sequenced in each sample and reported as counts per million. MAIT TCRs were defined by TRAV1-2 paired with TRAJ12, TRAJ20 or TRAJ33, and iNKT TCRs by TRAV10 paired with TRAJ18. VDJdb, accessed on 1 November 2021, was searched for TCRs annotated for CMV, EBV and SARS-CoV-2, and TCRs annotated for more than one antigen were excluded. The public reads were reprocessed in TCRdb via fastp at Q25 and MiXCR, keeping in-frame beta chains. Rows with a matching CDR3 protein are joined into one entry that keeps the most common DNA and genes. V and J calls and clone size were set by TCRdb, not the authors. In all, the sample holds about 19,000 distinct CDR3 sequences, and roughly 4.6% of those were seen once. The ten biggest clones cover 5.5% to 8.5% of the sample.

V lost 0 bases and J lost 2 bases, and the count of bases not matched to a germline gene is 0. CDR1 is given as SEHNR and CDR2 as FQNEAQ, both from the germline V gene (reference sequence). Including cysteine and phenylalanine, the CDR3 has 14 amino acids. Only the CDR3 part of the read is kept: 42 bases, read in frame from the first base. This clonotype was detected many times. Its specific antigen is unknown. Per-nucleotide qualities are absent, and no much larger clonotype sits a single base away. This chain is built from TRBV7-9 and TRBJ2-5, with 7 central nucleotides matching TRBD1. Sequencing was performed on whole blood. This receptor was identified in an adult who was a healthcare worker with PCR-confirmed SARS-CoV-2 infection or an uninfected control (not recorded which). The CDR3 region: CASSLAGQQETQYF. The DNA reads as follows: TGTGCCAGCAGCTTAGCGGGACAGCAAGAGACCCAGTACTTC.